This entry lists 25 T cell receptor beta chains sequenced from one sample in a study of T-cell reconstitution after alpha-beta-depleted transplantation in children. Unique molecular identifiers were used in preparing the TCRbeta library. TCRdb re-derived calls from the PCR reads in MiXCR, one entry per CDR3 protein. The sample shows roughly 610,000 distinct CDR3 sequences, approximately 10% of them seen only once. This specimen consisted of PBMCs from the stem cell graft donor, obtained from the stem cell graft. The receptors come from a human donor who donated a stem cell graft to a child with acute myeloid leukemia.

Many counts were recorded for this clonotype. V gene TRBV20-1 combines with J gene TRBJ2-1, with 8 bases matching TRBD2. CDR1 is DFQATT, CDR2 SNEGSKA, per germline (reference sequence). V dropped 0 bases and J dropped 0; count of bases not matched to a gene: 4. This CDR3 is 16 amino acids long. CDR3 DNA: TGCAGTGCTAGAGATATAGCGGGAAACTCCTACAATGAGCAGTTCTTC. Encoded protein: CSARDIAGNSYNEQFF.

This clonotype was observed many times. This sequence joins TRBV7-9 and TRBJ2-1; D is ambiguous. Germline values: CDR1 SEHNR, CDR2 FQNEAQ (reference sequence). Trimming took off 4 bases at V and 5 bases at J, with 6 bases between the two ends. The CDR3 length is 12 residues. The CDR3, as DNA: TGTGCCAGCAGCTCACGGAACAATGAGCAGTTCTTC. Translated: CASSSRNNEQFF.

The table lists this clonotype with a few counts. The CDR3 spells CASSPQANPDTQYF. CDR3 bases: TGTGCCAGCTCACCGCAGGCGAACCCAGATACGCAGTATTTT. This chain connects TRBV18 to TRBJ2-3; no reliable D call. CDR1 is KGHSH and CDR2 is LQKENI in the germline V gene. V lost 3 bases, J lost 4 bases, and 11 bases lay in between. The CDR3 covers 14 residues.

This clonotype was picked up many times. This sequence joins TRBV20-1 and TRBJ1-6, with D possibly matching TRBD1 (5 bases). The CDR3 sequence is 15 residues long. V dropped 4 bases and J dropped 7 bases, with 17 bases sitting between them. The germline gives CDR1 DFQATT, CDR2 SNEGSKA (reference sequence). As DNA, the CDR3 is TGCAGTGCTAATACTCGGGGCAGGGTCAATTCACCCCTCCACTTT. Its protein product is CSANTRGRVNSPLHF.

This clonotype was detected a few times. The chain employs TRBV4-3 and TRBJ2-7; 13 nucleotides align to TRBD2. CDR1 and CDR2 from the germline V gene are LGHNA and YSLEER. The CDR3 covers 15 residues. With V trimmed by 5 bases and J by 4 bases, 5 bases remained unmatched. CDR3 nucleotides: TGCGCCAGCAGCGCCGGGACTAGCGGGAATTACGAGCAGTACTTC. Its protein product is CASSAGTSGNYEQYF.

This chain joins TRBV9 and TRBJ1-4, with a possible D match to TRBD1 (5 bases). Trimming shortened V by 0 bases and J by 7 bases, and 16 bases separated the two germline ends. The CDR3 is 16 residues long. Germline CDR1 SGDLS, CDR2 YYNGEE. CDR3 sequence (DNA): TGTGCCAGCAGCGTAGCAACGGGGCTCAGTGGTGAAAAACTGTTTTTT. Translated: CASSVATGLSGEKLFF.

This clonotype was recorded many times. The chain carries TRBV12-3 or TRBV12-4 and TRBJ2-1, with TRBD1 identical over 9 bases. V lost 5 bases to trimming and J lost 7 bases; unmatched junction nucleotides: 3. The CDR3 has 13 amino acids. DNA of the CDR3: TGTGCCAGCAGTCCCGGGACAGGGAATGAGCAGTTCTTC. Its protein product is CASSPGTGNEQFF.

J is TRBJ2-3 and V is TRBV7-6; 11 bases match TRBD1. Germline loops: CDR1 SGHVS, CDR2 FNYEAQ. This CDR3 comprises 18 residues. The ends lost 5 bases at V and 3 bases at J; junction bases unmatched: 13. DNA for the CDR3: TGTGCCAGCAGCCCTCGTCCCGGGACAGGGGGAACGACAGATACGCAGTATTTT. This encodes CASSPRPGTGGTTDTQYF.

The V and J genes are TRBV6-1 and TRBJ2-7; the D gene is possibly TRBD1 (5 bases). The CDR3 consists of 13 residues. V shed 6 bases and J shed 6 bases, with 15 bases lying between them. The germline V gene encodes CDR1 MNHNS and CDR2 SASEGT. The CDR3 DNA reads as TGTGCCAGCAGCAAGACAGAAATTGGCGAGCAGTACTTC. Protein sequence: CASSKTEIGEQYF.

The chain recombines TRBV11-1 with TRBJ2-6; TRBD2 matches 9 bases. Germline assignment: CDR1 SGHAT and CDR2 FQDESV (reference sequence). The CDR3 sequence is 18 residues long. J gave up 0 bases and V 8 bases, and 11 bases lay outside the gene matches. In DNA form, the CDR3 reads TGTGCCAGCGGCGCGCGGAGACTAGCGGTCTCTGGGGCCAACGTCCTGACTTTC. Amino acid sequence: CASGARRLAVSGANVLTF.

This clonotype has more than one count but fewer than ten. The chain employs TRBV25-1 and TRBJ2-1, with unresolved D. V was clipped by 0 bases and J by 9 bases, with 6 bases between them. CDR3 length: 12 amino acids. CDR1 MGHDK and CDR2 SYGVNS come from the germline V gene. The DNA for the CDR3 is TGTGCCAGCAGTGAATACCGCGCTGAGCAGTTCTTC. Its protein is CASSEYRAEQFF.

This clonotype came up a few times. The rearrangement links TRBV20-1 to TRBJ2-1; 8 bases line up with TRBD2. The CDR3 contains 16 residues. Looked up from germline, CDR1 is DFQATT and CDR2 is SNEGSKA (reference sequence). V lost 2 bases to trimming and J lost 8 bases; unmatched junction nucleotides: 14. The CDR3 DNA sequence: TGCAGTGCTAGATCATGGACACTAGCGGTCATGGATGAGCAGTTCTTC. Its translation is CSARSWTLAVMDEQFF.

This clonotype showed up just a few times. The chain recombines TRBV6-1 with TRBJ1-1; the match to TRBD1 covers 8 bases. Germline loops: CDR1 MNHNS, CDR2 SASEGT. V shed 6 bases, J shed 0 bases, and the junction held 12 bases outside the gene matches. This CDR3 contains 17 residues. In DNA, the CDR3 is TGTGCCAGCAGGGGTCCCGGGACAGGAATAATGAACACTGAAGCTTTCTTT. The encoded protein is CASRGPGTGIMNTEAFF.

This chain connects TRBV6-1 to TRBJ2-1, with 8 bases fitting TRBD2. The V gene's germline CDR1 is MNHNS and CDR2 SASEGT. The CDR3 is 16 amino acids. V was pared by 4 bases and J by 4 bases, with 9 bases of the junction left unmatched. The CDR3 reads CASSGLIAGLYNEQFF. For the CDR3, the DNA is TGTGCCAGCAGTGGGCTTATAGCGGGACTTTACAATGAGCAGTTCTTC.

There are many counts of this clonotype. The chain joins TRBV10-3 to TRBJ2-7; no clear D gene. The germline CDR1 and CDR2 sequences are ENHRY and SYGVKD. CDR3 length equals 12 residues. V lost 6 bases to trimming and J lost 6 bases, with 12 bases between them. The CDR3 is CAISDNGPEQYF. The CDR3 nucleotides are TGTGCCATCAGCGACAATGGGCCCGAGCAGTACTTC.

This clonotype was found many times. The V call is TRBV11-2, the J call TRBJ2-2; 11 positions match TRBD2. Germline assignment: CDR1 SGHAT and CDR2 FQNNGV. The trim removed 1 base at V and 5 bases at J, leaving 9 bases unmatched. This CDR3 has 18 amino acids. The CDR3 here is CASSLVVAGGSGTGELFF. The CDR3 DNA reads as TGTGCCAGCAGCTTAGTCGTAGCGGGAGGGTCGGGGACCGGGGAGCTGTTTTTT. The whole variable domain, filled in from reference TRBV11-2 and TRBJ2-2, reads EAGVAQSPRYKIIEKRQSVAFWCNPISGHATLYWYQQILGQGPKLLIQFQNNGVVDDSQLPKDRFSAERLKGVDSTLKIQPAKLEDSAVYLCASSLVVAGGSGTGELFFGEGSRLTVL.

The chain recombines TRBV9 with TRBJ1-3; 7 bases match TRBD1. Germline V gives CDR1 SGDLS, CDR2 YYNGEE. The trim removed 1 base at V and 0 bases at J, leaving 1 base unmatched. This CDR3 comprises 15 residues. The CDR3 DNA sequence: TGTGCCAGCAGCGTACAGGGGGTCTCTGGAAACACCATATATTTT. Translated, it gives CASSVQGVSGNTIYF.

This rearrangement joins TRBV20-1 to TRBJ2-7; no firm D call. Between the trimmed V and J ends, which lost 0 bases and 1 base, there was a span of 10 bases. The germline V gene encodes CDR1 DFQATT and CDR2 SNEGSKA (reference sequence). This CDR3 is 14 amino acids long. CDR3: CSARDRAFSYEQYF. The CDR3 DNA reads TGCAGTGCTAGAGATCGAGCTTTTTCCTACGAGCAGTACTTC.

This chain links TRBV28 with TRBJ1-2, with D possibly being TRBD1 (5 bases). Germline V gene sequence: CDR1 MDHEN, CDR2 SYDVKM. The CDR3 contains 15 residues. V gave up 4 bases and J gave up 3 bases, with 15 bases separating them. In DNA form, the CDR3 reads TGTGCCAGCAGTTCTACCGGGACGGCCTACTATGGCTACACCTTC. Translation gives CASSSTGTAYYGYTF.

This rearrangement joins TRBV20-1 to TRBJ2-7, with 11 bases fitting TRBD2. J gave up 4 bases and V 3 bases, and 8 bases lay outside the gene matches. The CDR3 is made up of 15 amino acids. Germline V gives CDR1 DFQATT, CDR2 SNEGSKA (reference sequence). CDR3 residues: CSARGTGTSGYEQYF. The CDR3 DNA follows: TGCAGTGCTAGGGGGACCGGGACTAGCGGTTACGAGCAGTACTTC.

This clonotype was seen repeatedly, ten times or more. The chain employs TRBV28 and TRBJ2-7, with D perhaps matching TRBD1 or TRBD2 (5 bases each). V was shortened by 4 bases and J by 2 bases, with 9 bases between the two germline ends. Looked up from germline, CDR1 is MDHEN and CDR2 is SYDVKM. The CDR3 runs 13 residues. The DNA of the CDR3 is TGTGCCAGCAGTTCCGGGGCAACCTACGAGCAGTACTTC. Its protein is CASSSGATYEQYF.

This chain uses TRBV7-9 with TRBJ1-1; possible D gene TRBD1, 5 bases. The CDR3 runs 14 residues. The V gene's germline CDR1 is SEHNR and CDR2 FQNEAQ (reference sequence). With 5 bases removed from V and 3 bases from J, the gap between germline ends came to 13 bases. CDR3 protein: CASSASFRDTEAFF. The CDR3 DNA sequence: TGTGCCAGCAGCGCGTCTTTCAGGGACACTGAAGCTTTCTTT.

The chain links TRBV18 to TRBJ2-1; 10 positions match TRBD2. Germline V gives CDR1 KGHSH, CDR2 LQKENI. The trim removed 2 bases at V and 8 bases at J, leaving 0 bases unmatched. The CDR3 runs to 13 residues. CDR3 sequence: CASSPGTSDEQFF. CDR3 nucleotides: TGTGCCAGCTCACCAGGGACTAGCGATGAGCAGTTCTTC.

The sample holds many counts of this clonotype. V is TRBV7-3 and J is TRBJ2-7; TRBD2 matches 16 bases. Germline lookup yields CDR1 SGHTA and CDR2 FQGTGA. V was clipped by 1 base and J by 4 bases; unmatched bases: 7. The CDR3 runs to 18 residues. This chain's CDR3 is CASSLKGTSGRAGYEQYF. CDR3 nucleotide sequence: TGTGCCAGCAGCTTAAAGGGGACTAGCGGGAGGGCCGGGTACGAGCAGTACTTC.

This clonotype has just a few counts. The chain combines TRBV6-5 with TRBJ1-2; 9 positions agree with TRBD1. The V and J ends lost 5 bases and 5 bases, in that order; junction bases with no gene match: 6. Germline V gene sequence: CDR1 MNHEY, CDR2 SVGAGI. The CDR3 runs 14 residues. The CDR3 nucleotides read TGTGCCAGCAGTAGCCGGGACAGGGAATATGGCTACACCTTC. The encoded protein is CASSSRDREYGYTF.